This TCR beta chain stems from a study of shared clonotypes between healthy human individuals. Per the germline V gene, CDR1 is SGDLS and CDR2 is YYNGEE. With 3 bases removed from V and 8 bases from J, the gap between germline ends came to 17 bases. The CDR3 is 14 amino acids. The method was immunoSEQ multiplex PCR; TCRdb's version includes in-frame clones alone and lacks a portion of them. The table includes about 1.5 million clones, 98% detected once. The sequenced material came from naive CD4+ T cells sorted from blood. Subset indicated: CD45RA+ positively selected. The rearrangement links TRBV9 to TRBJ1-2; D is unclear. The sequence derives from a man aged 30-40 years in good health. The chain's CDR3 is CASSESPPMRGYTF. The CDR3 DNA reads as TGTGCCAGCAGCGAAAGTCCTCCCATGCGGGGCTACACCTTC.